The following is a TCR beta chain sequence with its context. This CDR3 contains 12 residues. The V gene's germline CDR1 is SGHKS and CDR2 YYEKEE (reference sequence). With V trimmed by 4 bases and J by 5 bases, 3 bases remained unmatched. This specimen belongs to a study of blood T cell repertoires in COVID-19. Study summary: Researchers got acute and convalescent COVID-19 samples from the United States, Italy and Spain.

The assay was immunoSEQ multiplex PCR, and TCRdb's table has in-frame clones only and misses some. The table records roughly 120,000 clones, roughly 85% of them present only once. The receptor comes from a man between 40 and 49 years old with acute or convalescent COVID-19. The chain recombines TRBV5-5 with TRBJ2-7; TRBD1 matches at 7 bases. Sequenced sample: peripheral blood. The CDR3: CASSDTGDEQYF. DNA for the CDR3: TGTGCCAGCAGCGACACAGGGGACGAGCAGTACTTC.